The rows below give T cell receptor beta chains drawn from one sample of a study of blood T cell repertoires in COVID-19. Repertoires were generated with immunoSEQ multiplex PCR, while TCRdb's copy carries only in-frame clones and drops some. The sample lists 170,000 or so clones; 88% were seen once. Sequencing used PBMCs or T cells enriched from blood (not recorded which). The receptors shown here come from a woman younger than 35 who had recovered from COVID-19. CDR3s include the opening cysteine and the closing phenylalanine or tryptophan. A D gene is named only where the DNA matches it firmly. The listing skips clone size in some rows; elsewhere it reads once, few, many or a size class.

length,V,D,J,size,DNA,CDR3
16,TRBV19,TRBD1,TRBJ1-3,.,TGTGCCAGTAACGACAGGACAGGGACGGCTGGAAACACCATATATTTT,CASNDRTGTAGNTIYF
15,TRBV13,.,TRBJ2-1,.,TGTGCCAGCAGCGGGGGACACAGCCTTGGGGATGAGCAGTTCTTC,CASSGGHSLGDEQFF
13,TRBV7-7,.,TRBJ2-7,.,TGTGCTAGCAGCCTTAGCGTGGGCTACGAGCAGTACTTC,CASSLSVGYEQYF
15,TRBV28,.,TRBJ1-6,.,TGTGCCAGCAATCGTCCAGGAGGAGACAATTCACCCCTCCACTTT,CASNRPGGDNSPLHF
15,TRBV11-2,TRBD1,TRBJ1-3,.,TGTGCCAGCAGACCTAACCAGGGGGCTGGAAACACCATATATTTT,CASRPNQGAGNTIYF
15,TRBV28,.,TRBJ1-4,.,TGTGCCAGCAGTCCGTTAGGAGGGAAAAATGAAAAACTGTTTTTT,CASSPLGGKNEKLFF
13,TRBV30,TRBD1,TRBJ2-7,once,TGTGCCTGGAGTTCAGGGGGCAGTTACGAGCAGTACTTC,CAWSSGGSYEQYF
14,TRBV30,.,TRBJ2-7,.,TGTGCCTGGACCGGACAAGAGTCCTCCTACGAGCAGTACTTC,CAWTGQESSYEQYF
13,TRBV5-1,.,TRBJ2-1,.,TGCGCCAGCAGCTTCTGGACTGAAAGTGAGCAGTTCTTC,CASSFWTESEQFF
14,TRBV7-9,TRBD1,TRBJ1-4,once,TGTGCCAGCAGAACCGGGACAGGGAATGAAAAACTGTTTTTT,CASRTGTGNEKLFF
17,TRBV19,TRBD1,TRBJ2-2,.,TGTGCCAGTAGTATCGCGAACAGGGGGCAGGACACCGGGGAGCTGTTTTTT,CASSIANRGQDTGELFF
14,TRBV5-6,TRBD1,TRBJ1-2,.,TGTGCCAGCAAGGATGCAGGGGGCAACTATGGCTACACCTTC,CASKDAGGNYGYTF
17,TRBV18,TRBD1,TRBJ2-5,.,TGTGCCAGCTCACCAGGGACAGGGAACTACATGGGGGAGACCCAGTACTTC,CASSPGTGNYMGETQYF
16,TRBV6-6,TRBD1,TRBJ1-1,.,TGTGCCAGCAGGATGCACAGGGGGCCGGGGAACACTGAAGCTTTCTTT,CASRMHRGPGNTEAFF
14,TRBV6-5,.,TRBJ1-4,.,TGTGCCAGCAGAGCCGGGCAGGGAAGTGAAAAACTGTTTTTT,CASRAGQGSEKLFF
16,TRBV6-5,.,TRBJ2-7,.,TGTGCCAGCAGTTATCGTTCTGGTAGTCTTACTTACGAGCAGTACTTC,CASSYRSGSLTYEQYF
17,TRBV7-2,TRBD1,TRBJ2-7,.,TGTGCCAGCAGTCGGGGGGCCCTCAGGGACAGGGACTACGAGCAGTACTTC,CASSRGALRDRDYEQYF
14,TRBV7-2,TRBD1,TRBJ1-4,.,TGTGCCAGCAGCTTAAGGACAGGGATTGAAAAACTGTTTTTT,CASSLRTGIEKLFF
15,TRBV7-3,.,TRBJ2-3,.,TGTGCCAGCAGCCGCGGCGGAATACCAGTGGATACGCAGTATTTT,CASSRGGIPVDTQYF
15,TRBV23-1,.,TRBJ1-2,.,TGCGCCATCATACGAAACAACGACAGATCTTATGGCTACACCTTC,CAIIRNNDRSYGYTF
15,TRBV6-5,.,TRBJ1-1,.,TGTGCCAGCAGTTACTCGTTGGGGGGGTACACTGAAGCTTTCTTT,CASSYSLGGYTEAFF